This TCR beta chain appears in the sequencing data of a study of blood T cell repertoires in COVID-19 (TCRdb year 2020). About the investigation overall: The collaborator samples originated in the United States, Italy and Spain and spanned the acute and convalescent phases of COVID-19. The material from the prospective study consisted of cDNA or gDNA derived from T cells, B-cell-depleted T cells, or PBMCs. Deeply sampled blood TCRbeta repertoires from subjects exposed to, actively infected with, or recovered from COVID-19 were included in the dataset. A freely available public database, intended as a resource for researchers studying the immune response to SARS-CoV-2, is where the repertoires were released. The samples were drawn from the first 160 participants of the ongoing ImmuneRACE study and from 950 to 1,500 subjects provided by 6 global collaborators. A de-identified subject ID, COVID-19 status, age in years and sex were almost always included in the sample metadata. HLA class I and class II types, where available, came from metadata supplied by the sample provider rather than from assay-based typing.

Measured from the cysteine to the phenylalanine, the CDR3 is 15 residues long. Solely the CDR3 DNA is kept, with 45 bases framed from the first base. V and J are truncated by 1 base and 9 bases respectively, leaving an intervening sequence of 14 bases. The germline V gene specifies SGHDT as CDR1 and YYEEEE as CDR2. Whole blood was collected in K2EDTA tubes by collaborating institutions according to the institutions' own protocols. For TCRbeta analysis, collaborator samples were shipped as frozen whole blood, as isolated PBMCs, or as DNA extracted from either sample type. The paper's findings and limits, for the study overall: The amount of clinical and demographic metadata varied by source and participant and was provided uncurated.

This clone was counted once. It lacks a known antigen. Base quality data are lacking; no much larger clone is found one base away. TCRbeta CDR3 regions were amplified from genomic DNA using the immunoSEQ Assay, a bias-controlled multiplex PCR. As for the authors' bioinformatics: Nucleated cell counts per sample were estimated from amplification of reference gene primers within the assay. Sequence reads were collapsed and filtered to measure the absolute abundance of every unique TCRbeta CDR3 rearrangement. For each sample, productive Simpson clonality was calculated as the square root of Simpson's diversity index across productive rearrangements. TCRdb took over this immuneACCESS table, retaining in-frame rearrangements with V and J assigned. Such tables are incomplete; in checked studies, under half of the missing clones stem from an unresolved V gene, and the remainder is unexplained. The V and J calls and the clone size are those of that table, but D and trimming were determined from the DNA. The sample contains roughly 110,000 clones, 88% of them found a single time. The ten largest clones take up 5.5% to 8% of the sample.

The TCR comes from a man in his fifties or sixties with active or convalescent COVID-19. The specimen was peripheral blood. In this chain, TRBV5-6 is recombined with TRBJ1-6, with the D gene not confidently named. The DNA reads TGTGCCAGCAGCTTGTATGGGTCAGGCCGTTCACCCCTCCACTTT. This sequence encodes CASSLYGSGRSPLHF.